The 11 T cell receptor beta chains reported below all come from one sample, sequenced in a study of blood T cell repertoires in COVID-19. Generated by immunoSEQ multiplex PCR, the TCRdb table keeps only in-frame clones and is missing some. The sample records some 76,000 clones, around 89% being singletons. The sample comprised peripheral blood. These receptors all stem from a man in his 60s with acute or convalescent COVID-19.

This sequence joins TRBV9 and TRBJ1-2; D remains ambiguous. CDR1 is SGDLS and CDR2 is YYNGEE in the germline V gene. V was cut by 0 bases and J by 4 bases, with 7 bases left in between. CDR3 length equals 13 residues. The CDR3 protein is CASSVALSYGYTF. In DNA form, the CDR3 reads TGTGCCAGCAGCGTAGCCCTGAGCTATGGCTACACCTTC.

The chain uses TRBV4-1 and TRBJ2-5; 10 bases agree with TRBD1. In germline, CDR1 is MGHRA, CDR2 YSYEKL. The J segment lost 5 bases and the V segment lost 6 bases, leaving 12 bases of the junction unmatched. The CDR3 length is 16 residues. For the CDR3, the DNA is TGCGCCAGCAGTTTTTTCGACAGGGGGCAGGGGGAGACCCAGTACTTC. Its translation is CASSFFDRGQGETQYF.

The chain has TRBV12-3 or TRBV12-4 and TRBJ1-5; 7 nucleotides agree with TRBD1. This CDR3 comprises 13 residues. With V trimmed by 6 bases and J by 5 bases, 4 bases remained unmatched. Here the CDR3 DNA reads TGTGCCAGCAGATCAGACAGGGATCAGCCCCAGCATTTT. This translates into CASRSDRDQPQHF.

The V and J genes are TRBV19 and TRBJ2-7; 9 positions agree with TRBD1. The V gene end was trimmed by 5 bases and the J gene end by 6 bases; junction bases not matched to a gene: 14. Looked up from germline, CDR1 is LNHDA and CDR2 is SQIVND (reference sequence). The CDR3 has 16 amino acids. CDR3 loop: CASSPRLTGGASEQYF. CDR3 DNA: TGTGCCAGTAGTCCCCGTCTGACAGGGGGGGCCTCCGAGCAGTACTTC.

V is TRBV7-9 and J is TRBJ2-7; 10 bases fit TRBD1. CDR3 size: 15 residues. Germline CDR1 and CDR2: SEHNR and FQNEAQ (reference sequence). V lost 0 bases, J lost 4 bases, and 3 bases stayed unmatched. The CDR3, as DNA: TGTGCCAGCAGCTTAGCCGACAGGGGGCCTTACGAGCAGTACTTC. It translates to CASSLADRGPYEQYF. Together with reference TRBV7-9 and TRBJ2-7, the CDR3 gives the full variable domain: DTGVSQNPRHKITKRGQNVTFRCDPISEHNRLYWYRQTLGQGPEFLTYFQNEAQLEKSRLLSDRFSAERPKGSFSTLEIQRTEQGDSAMYLCASSLADRGPYEQYFGPGTRLTVT.

The V call is TRBV20-1, the J call TRBJ2-5; tentatively, D is TRBD2 (5 bases). This CDR3 has 14 residues. The V and J ends lost 3 bases and 5 bases respectively, with 16 bases between them. CDR1 and CDR2 from the germline V gene are DFQATT and SNEGSKA (reference sequence). CDR3 loop: CSASRTAGEETQYF. Here the CDR3 DNA reads TGCAGTGCTAGTAGAACAGCCGGGGAGGAGACCCAGTACTTC.

The rearrangement joins TRBV12-3 or TRBV12-4 to TRBJ2-2; D may be TRBD2 (6 bases). The V end lost 5 bases, the J end lost 5 bases, and 9 bases lay between the germline ends. This CDR3 is built from 13 residues. CDR3: CASSPLATGELFF. CDR3 DNA: TGTGCCAGCAGTCCCCTAGCGACCGGGGAGCTGTTTTTT.

The chain recombines TRBV6-4 with TRBJ1-1; D is undetermined. Deletions cut 6 bases from V and 1 base from J, with 9 bases between. The CDR3 is made up of 13 amino acids. Germline V lookup: CDR1 MRHNA, CDR2 SNTAGT. The CDR3 reads CASRASQNTEAFF. DNA for the CDR3: TGTGCCAGCAGGGCCTCACAGAACACTGAAGCTTTCTTT.

The gene calls are TRBV15 and TRBJ1-1; D is uncertain. CDR1 is LNHNV, CDR2 YYDKDF, per germline (reference sequence). Trimming removed 0 bases at V and 7 bases at J, with 15 bases between. The CDR3 loop spans 15 amino acids. The CDR3 DNA reads as TGTGCCACCAGCAGAGATGAGGCGGGAATAGATGAAGCTTTCTTT. Protein product: CATSRDEAGIDEAFF.

The chain recombines TRBV15 with TRBJ1-1; D is unresolved. V shed 8 bases and J shed 3 bases, with 19 bases lying between them. The CDR3 loop spans 15 amino acids. Germline CDR1 LNHNV, CDR2 YYDKDF (reference sequence). CDR3 sequence reads: CATDTPIWRDTEAFF. In DNA form, the CDR3 reads TGTGCCACCGATACACCTATATGGAGGGACACTGAAGCTTTCTTT.

The CDR3 DNA reads as TGTGCCACCAGTGGGGCAGGGGGCAATCAGCCCCAGCATTTT. Its protein is CATSGAGGNQPQHF. V gene TRBV24-1 combines with J gene TRBJ1-5; possible D gene TRBD1, 6 bases. V lost 5 bases to trimming and J lost 2 bases, with 9 bases between them. The CDR3 extends over 14 amino acids. The germline V gene encodes CDR1 KGHDR and CDR2 SFDVKD.